The sequence of this T cell receptor beta chain was determined in a study of blood T cell repertoires in COVID-19. Study-level information: Sites in the United States, Italy and Spain provided acute and convalescent COVID-19 samples. T cells, B-cell-depleted T cells, or PBMCs provided the cDNA or gDNA that served as material.

Original processing notes: Estimates of nucleated cell counts were drawn from the amplification of reference gene primers. Produced via immunoSEQ multiplex PCR; TCRdb's table is partial and in-frame only. V, J and clone size are those of that table, while D and trimming were read from the DNA. The repertoire includes some 500,000 clones, 70% to 90% of them detected once, and 7.8% sits in the top ten. CDR3 length: 15 residues. With 3 bases clipped from V and 6 bases from J, the junction kept 9 bases outside the gene matches. The germline gives CDR1 SGDLS, CDR2 YYNGEE. The sample was peripheral blood. J is TRBJ1-2 and V is TRBV9; 9 nucleotides align to TRBD1. This TCR was sampled from a woman aged 45 to 65 with COVID-19, enrolled during active disease. CDR3 region: CASSAPGQGVDGYTF. The CDR3 DNA is TGTGCCAGCAGCGCCCCGGGACAGGGTGTCGATGGCTACACCTTC.